This T cell receptor (beta chain) derives from a study of CXCR3-negative and CXCR3-positive naive CD8 T cells. Study-level results: After cryopreservation, expression of CXCR3 was partially reduced, and most assays were run with fresh PBMCs. CXCR3-negative naive cells had less hydrophobic TRB CDR3s than did CXCR3-positive naive cells. High diversity, comparable across both naive subsets, contrasted with much lower diversity in memory CD8+ cells.

The authors made the TRB cDNA libraries by 5' RACE using UMI labels. TCRdb reprocessed the 5' RACE reads, keeping one entry per CDR3 protein, no DNA. Recorded here are about 120,000 distinct CDR3 sequences; the top ten clones represent approximately 0.36%. The V gene's germline CDR1 is SGHTA and CDR2 FQGTGA. The CDR3 is 17 residues long. To note about this clonotype: What it recognizes is unknown.

Source material: naive CXCR3+ CD8+ T cells from blood. Subset meaning: CD45RO-CCR7+CD27+CD95- naive CD8+ T cells expressing CXCR3 (TNR3+). The V and J genes are TRBV7-3 and TRBJ2-1; the D gene TCRdb calls, TRBD2, cannot be checked with no DNA. The sequence derives from a human donor in good health. Some clones in this sample may be carry-over from other donors' samples. CDR3 protein: CASSLLGSGGPLNEQFF. Full variable domain (outside the CDR3, taken from reference TRBV7-3 and TRBJ2-1): GAGVSQTPSNKVTEKGKYVELRCDPISGHTALYWYRQSLGQGPEFLIYFQGTGAADDSGLPNDRFFAVRPEGSVSTLKIQRTERGDSAVYLCASSLLGSGGPLNEQFFGPGTRLTVL.